This TCR beta chain was documented in a study of T-cell memory formation after mild COVID-19. Overall study context: Clusters of TCRs were largely donor specific. Study-level results: The CD4+ clones that contracted clustered mainly within CM and EM, and the CD8+ clones concentrated in EMRA. There were some responding clones in pre-infection memory, which suggested that cross-reactive memory had joined. Clones shrinking from day 15 to 85 showed even CD4/CD8 mixes; later expanders tilted CD4+.

TCRdb reprocessed the 5' RACE reads with MiXCR, giving one entry per CDR3 protein. The sample records some 350,000 distinct CDR3 sequences, approximately 15% being singletons. For this clonotype: Its antigen is as yet unknown.

The sequence was collected from a man between 18 and 35 years old who had mild COVID-19 (a few samples of this study predate the infection). Cell type and time point are not known. The sequencing sample was made of PBMCs or a T cell subset sorted from them (not recorded which).

The CDR3 region has the DNA TGTGCCAGCAGCTTTGCGGGACTAGCGGGGGGGCCAGATACGCAGTATTTT. Protein: CASSFAGLAGGPDTQYF. The gene calls are TRBV7-2 and TRBJ2-3; 16 bases match TRBD2. The length of the CDR3 is 17 residues. Looked up from germline, CDR1 is SGHTA and CDR2 is FQGNSA. With 3 bases clipped from V and 4 bases from J, the junction kept 4 bases outside the gene matches. The entire variable domain, with the rest obtained from reference TRBV7-2 and TRBJ2-3, is as follows: GAGVSQSPSNKVTEKGKDVELRCDPISGHTALYWYRQSLGQGLEFLIYFQGNSAPDKSGLPSDRFSAERTGGSVSTLTIQRTQQEDSAVYLCASSFAGLAGGPDTQYFGPGTRLTVL.